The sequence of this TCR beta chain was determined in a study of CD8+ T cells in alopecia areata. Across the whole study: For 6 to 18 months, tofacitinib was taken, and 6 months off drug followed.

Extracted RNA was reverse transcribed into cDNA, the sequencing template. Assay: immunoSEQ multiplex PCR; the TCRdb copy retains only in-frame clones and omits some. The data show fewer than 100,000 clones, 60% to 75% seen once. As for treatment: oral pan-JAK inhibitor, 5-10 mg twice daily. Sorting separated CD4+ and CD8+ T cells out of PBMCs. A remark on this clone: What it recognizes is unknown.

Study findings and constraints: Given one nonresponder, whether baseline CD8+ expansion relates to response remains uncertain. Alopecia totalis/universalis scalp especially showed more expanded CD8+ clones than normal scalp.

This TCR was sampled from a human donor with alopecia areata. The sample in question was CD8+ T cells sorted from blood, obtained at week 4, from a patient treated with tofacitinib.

The CDR3 region has the DNA TGTGCCAGCAGTCCCTCGACCGTCTTACAGGGGATCTATGGCTACACCTTC. This sequence encodes CASSPSTVLQGIYGYTF. V is TRBV27 and J is TRBJ1-2, with 7 bases fitting TRBD1. CDR1 MNHEY and CDR2 SMNVEV come from the germline V gene (reference sequence). Unmatched junction bases numbered 16, after V lost 5 bases and J lost 4 bases. The CDR3 runs 17 residues.